Sequencing of this TCR beta chain was carried out in a study of monozygotic twins with inflammatory bowel disease. Findings of the study overall: IBD patients shared fewer clonotypes with other individuals than healthy twins, especially patients with disease activity signs. No difference in repertoire similarity was seen between concordant and discordant twins, possibly because power was limited.

From germline, CDR1 is DFQATT and CDR2 SNEGSKA (reference sequence). This CDR3 is 14 amino acids long. To note about this clonotype: Its target is unknown.

From 3,500 to 4,000 ng of total RNA, each TCR library was prepared. TCRdb re-called the 5' RACE reads and catalogs CDR3 proteins one per entry, DNA excluded. Recorded for this sample: 330,000 or so distinct CDR3 sequences. Sampling involved one blood draw (around 2.5 ml) for every donor. The sample consisted of blood. This sequence was found in a human donor with ulcerative colitis or Crohn's disease, or a healthy co-twin of an affected twin (not recorded which). The rearrangement links TRBV20-1 to TRBJ2-3. CDR3 loop: CSASLSFLEYTQYF.